Listed below are T cell receptor beta chains from one sample, sequenced in a study of blood T cell repertoires in COVID-19. Sequenced by immunoSEQ multiplex PCR; TCRdb stores in-frame clones only, minus some. The data contain 95,000 to 120,000 clones, 70% to 90% of them singletons. The specimen sequenced was peripheral blood. These TCRs come from a woman between 65 and 79 years old who had recovered from COVID-19. Each CDR3 is given with its conserved first and last residue. D genes are given only for firm matches. A clone size is listed for some rows: how often the clone was seen (once, few, many), or a class if it is expanded.

j_gene: TRBJ1-1
d_gene: -
abundance: -
v_gene: TRBV27
len: 13
CDR3nt: TGTGCCAGCAGCAGGGGTTTCAACACTGAAGCTTTCTTT
CDR3aa: CASSRGFNTEAFF

j_gene: TRBJ1-5
d_gene: -
abundance: -
v_gene: TRBV5-1
len: 13
CDR3nt: TGCGCCAGCAGCTTGTCAGGGTATCAGCCCCAGCATTTT
CDR3aa: CASSLSGYQPQHF

j_gene: TRBJ2-7
d_gene: TRBD1
abundance: -
v_gene: TRBV9
len: 15
CDR3nt: TGTGCCAGCAGCCCACCGGGACAGGGTCGCTACGAGCAGTACTTC
CDR3aa: CASSPPGQGRYEQYF

j_gene: TRBJ2-4
d_gene: -
abundance: -
v_gene: TRBV30
len: 11
CDR3nt: TGTGCCTGGAGGAGAGAGGACATTCAGTACTTC
CDR3aa: CAWRREDIQYF

j_gene: TRBJ2-7
d_gene: -
abundance: -
v_gene: TRBV11-2
len: 16
CDR3nt: TGTGCCAGCAGCTCCTACAAGGACTTGCGGCCCTACGAGCAGTACTTC
CDR3aa: CASSSYKDLRPYEQYF

j_gene: TRBJ2-3
d_gene: -
abundance: -
v_gene: TRBV7-3
len: 14
CDR3nt: TGTGCCAGCAGCTGGGGGCGAAACACAGATACGCAGTATTTT
CDR3aa: CASSWGRNTDTQYF

j_gene: TRBJ2-4
d_gene: TRBD1
abundance: -
v_gene: TRBV27
len: 14
CDR3nt: TGTGCCAGCAGTGACAGGGGGCCCGGAAACATTCAGTACTTC
CDR3aa: CASSDRGPGNIQYF

j_gene: TRBJ2-3
d_gene: -
abundance: once
v_gene: TRBV19
len: 14
CDR3nt: TGTGCCAGCCACAGGGGAGGAGGCACAGATACGCAGTATTTT
CDR3aa: CASHRGGGTDTQYF

j_gene: TRBJ1-6
d_gene: -
abundance: -
v_gene: TRBV6-5
len: 16
CDR3nt: TGTGCCAGCAGTTACAATAGAGCAGGGACTGATTCACCCCTCCACTTT
CDR3aa: CASSYNRAGTDSPLHF

j_gene: TRBJ1-2
d_gene: -
abundance: -
v_gene: TRBV28
len: 13
CDR3nt: TGTGCCAGCACGCGCCCAGGCCTCTATGGCTACACCTTC
CDR3aa: CASTRPGLYGYTF

j_gene: TRBJ1-1
d_gene: -
abundance: -
v_gene: TRBV7-3
len: 14
CDR3nt: TGTGCCAGCAGCTTAGGTCCGTCCGGGGCTGAAGCTTTCTTT
CDR3aa: CASSLGPSGAEAFF

j_gene: TRBJ1-4
d_gene: TRBD1
abundance: -
v_gene: TRBV19
len: 14
CDR3nt: TGTGCCAGTAGACGACAGGGCGTAAATGAAAAACTGTTTTTT
CDR3aa: CASRRQGVNEKLFF

j_gene: TRBJ2-7
d_gene: TRBD2
abundance: -
v_gene: TRBV7-2
len: 13
CDR3nt: TGTGCCAGCAGCTTCCGGGAGGCTTACGAGCAGTACTTC
CDR3aa: CASSFREAYEQYF

j_gene: TRBJ2-7
d_gene: -
abundance: -
v_gene: TRBV28
len: 15
CDR3nt: TGTGCCAGCAGTCCGCTTGGGGCTCCCTTCTACGAGCAGTACTTC
CDR3aa: CASSPLGAPFYEQYF

j_gene: TRBJ1-4
d_gene: TRBD1
abundance: -
v_gene: TRBV28
len: 14
CDR3nt: TGTGCCAGCACTTCCGGGACAGAGTTTGAAAAACTGTTTTTT
CDR3aa: CASTSGTEFEKLFF

j_gene: TRBJ1-1
d_gene: TRBD1
abundance: -
v_gene: TRBV29-1
len: 13
CDR3nt: TGCAGCGGTCAGGGGGGCAGGCTGACTGAAGCTTTCTTT
CDR3aa: CSGQGGRLTEAFF

j_gene: TRBJ2-7
d_gene: -
abundance: -
v_gene: TRBV28
len: 13
CDR3nt: TGTGCCAGCAGGCCCACGCGGACCTACGAGCAGTACTTC
CDR3aa: CASRPTRTYEQYF

j_gene: TRBJ2-7
d_gene: TRBD1
abundance: -
v_gene: TRBV27
len: 15
CDR3nt: TGTGCCAGCAGTCCAGACAGGGGCAACTCCTACGAGCAGTACTTC
CDR3aa: CASSPDRGNSYEQYF

j_gene: TRBJ1-6
d_gene: TRBD1
abundance: -
v_gene: TRBV2
len: 15
CDR3nt: TGTGCCAGCAGTGGACAGGGGGAAGGTAATTCACCCCTCCACTTT
CDR3aa: CASSGQGEGNSPLHF

j_gene: TRBJ2-3
d_gene: -
abundance: -
v_gene: TRBV10-3
len: 15
CDR3nt: TGTGCCATCAGTCTGAACAGGGCCGACACAGATACGCAGTATTTT
CDR3aa: CAISLNRADTDTQYF

j_gene: TRBJ2-7
d_gene: -
abundance: -
v_gene: TRBV27
len: 14
CDR3nt: TGTGCCAGCAGTTTTTCAGGGGAGGGGTACGAGCAGTACTTC
CDR3aa: CASSFSGEGYEQYF

j_gene: TRBJ2-4
d_gene: TRBD2
abundance: -
v_gene: TRBV5-1
len: 12
CDR3nt: TGCGCCAGCAGCTTGCTTAGCGGGGTTCAGTACTTC
CDR3aa: CASSLLSGVQYF

j_gene: TRBJ2-7
d_gene: -
abundance: -
v_gene: TRBV7-2
len: 11
CDR3nt: TGTGCCAGCAGCCCTAGCTACGAGCAGTACTTC
CDR3aa: CASSPSYEQYF